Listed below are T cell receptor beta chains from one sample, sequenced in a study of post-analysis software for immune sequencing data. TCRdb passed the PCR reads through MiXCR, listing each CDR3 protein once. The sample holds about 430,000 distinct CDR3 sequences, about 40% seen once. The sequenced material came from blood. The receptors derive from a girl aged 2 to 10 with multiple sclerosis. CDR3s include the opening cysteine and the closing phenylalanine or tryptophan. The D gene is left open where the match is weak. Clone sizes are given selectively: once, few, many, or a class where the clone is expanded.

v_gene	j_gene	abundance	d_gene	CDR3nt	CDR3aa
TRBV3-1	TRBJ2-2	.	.	TGTGCCAGCAGCCAAGAAGGGCTAGAGAACACCGGGGAGCTGTTTTTT	CASSQEGLENTGELFF
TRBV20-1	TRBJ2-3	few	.	TGCAGTGGACAGGACAAAGATACGCAGTATTTT	CSGQDKDTQYF
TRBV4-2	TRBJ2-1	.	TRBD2	TGTGCCAGCAGCCAAGACCTAGCGGGGGGTTTTAATGAGCAGTTCTTC	CASSQDLAGGFNEQFF
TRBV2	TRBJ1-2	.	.	TGTGCCAGCACAGGACACTTCGAGAAGGGGGGCTACACCTTC	CASTGHFEKGGYTF
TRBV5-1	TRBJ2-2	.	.	TGCGCCAGCAAATCAGAAAACACCGGGGAGCTGTTTTTT	CASKSENTGELFF
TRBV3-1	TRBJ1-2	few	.	TGTGCCAGCAGCCAAGTTTGGGAGGGCCTTTATGGCTACACCTTC	CASSQVWEGLYGYTF
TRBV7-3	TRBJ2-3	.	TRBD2	TGTGCCAGCAGCTTGGGACTATTGGATACGCAGTATTTT	CASSLGLLDTQYF
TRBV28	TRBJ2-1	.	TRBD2	TGTGCCAGCAGTTTAAGGCCTAGCGGGGGTCATGAGCAGTTCTTC	CASSLRPSGGHEQFF
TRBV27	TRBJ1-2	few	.	TGTGCCAGCAGTTACGATCTAAGTCCGGGTGGCTACACCTTC	CASSYDLSPGGYTF
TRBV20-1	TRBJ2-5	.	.	TGCAGTGGGAGACGGGGAGAGACCCAGTACTTC	CSGRRGETQYF
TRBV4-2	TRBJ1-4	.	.	TGTGCCAGCAGCCCGTGGGACCGAGGGACTAATGAAAAACTGTTTTTT	CASSPWDRGTNEKLFF
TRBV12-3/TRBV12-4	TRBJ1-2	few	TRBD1	TGTGCCAGCAGCCCCGGACAGGGATCGGTCTATGGCTACACCTTC	CASSPGQGSVYGYTF
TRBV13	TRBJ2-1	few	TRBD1	TGTGCCAGCACCCACAGGGGGCTATCCTACAATGAGCAGTTCTTC	CASTHRGLSYNEQFF
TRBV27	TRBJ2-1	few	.	TGTGCCAGCGCCCCAGGCGGCGACGGTGAGCAGTTCTTC	CASAPGGDGEQFF
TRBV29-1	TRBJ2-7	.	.	TGCAGCGTTGGTTTCCCGAGACAGCGTTTAGTCGAGCAGTACTTC	CSVGFPRQRLVEQYF
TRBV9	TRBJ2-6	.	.	TGTGCCAGCAGCCTCATGGGAGTCTCTGGGGCCAACGTCCTGACTTTC	CASSLMGVSGANVLTF
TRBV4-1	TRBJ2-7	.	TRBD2	TGCGCCAGCAGCCAGGTGACTAGCGGGGGGCAGAACACCTACGAGCAGTACTTC	CASSQVTSGGQNTYEQYF
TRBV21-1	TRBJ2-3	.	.	.	CASSKVGKGSTDTQYF
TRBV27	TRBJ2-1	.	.	TGTGCCAGCAGTCCGGGGACGGGGAATGAGCAGTTCTTC	CASSPGTGNEQFF
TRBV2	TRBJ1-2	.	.	TGTGCCACCCGACAGTCTAGTGGCTACACCTTC	CATRQSSGYTF
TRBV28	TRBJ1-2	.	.	TGTGCCAGCAGCTATCACGTAACGGCCGGCTACACCTTC	CASSYHVTAGYTF
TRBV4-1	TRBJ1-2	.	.	TGCGCCAGCAGCCGGACGCGGGCGGTGTATGGCTACACCTTC	CASSRTRAVYGYTF
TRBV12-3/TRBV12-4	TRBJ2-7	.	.	TGTGCCAGCAGTTTGGGCAGGGTATACGAGCAGTACTTC	CASSLGRVYEQYF
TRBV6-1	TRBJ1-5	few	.	TGTGCCAGCAGTGCTGGGGACGGTAATAATCAGCCCCAGCATTTT	CASSAGDGNNQPQHF
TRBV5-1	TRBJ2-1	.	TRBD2	TGCGCCAGCAGCCACCCCCTTAGCGGGGACTCCTACAATGAGCAGTTCTTC	CASSHPLSGDSYNEQFF
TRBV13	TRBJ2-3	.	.	TGTGCCAGCAGCTTAGGCTCCCGGAGCCCAGATACGCAGTATTTT	CASSLGSRSPDTQYF
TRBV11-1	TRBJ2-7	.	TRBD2	TGTGCCAGCAGCTTTGGAGTAGCGGGAGGGACCGAGCAGTACTTC	CASSFGVAGGTEQYF
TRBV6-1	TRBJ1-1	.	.	TGTGCCAGCAGTGGGGGACTTAGGAACACTGAAGCTTTCTTT	CASSGGLRNTEAFF
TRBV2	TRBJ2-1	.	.	TGTGCCAGCAGTGACACGGGTAAGGCTGAGCAGTTCTTC	CASSDTGKAEQFF
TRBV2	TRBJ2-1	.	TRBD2	TGTGCCAGCATTGGACCGGGGGGAGAACGTGACAATGAGCAGTTCTTC	CASIGPGGERDNEQFF
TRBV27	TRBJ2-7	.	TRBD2	TGTGCCAGCAAACGCCTAGCGGGAGGGTACGAGCAGTACTTC	CASKRLAGGYEQYF
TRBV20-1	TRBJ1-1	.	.	TGCAGTGCTATCTGGGAAACTGAAGCTTTCTTT	CSAIWETEAFF
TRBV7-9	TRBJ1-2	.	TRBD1	TGTGCCAGCAGCTTACCCGGGACAGGGCATGGCTACACCTTC	CASSLPGTGHGYTF
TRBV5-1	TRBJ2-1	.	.	TGCGCCAGCAGCTATTACCCAGACTTGCAGTTCTTC	CASSYYPDLQFF
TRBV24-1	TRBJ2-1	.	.	TGTGCCACCAGTGACCCCTCAGGGACAAATGAGCAGTTCTTC	CATSDPSGTNEQFF
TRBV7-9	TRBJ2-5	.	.	TGTGCCAGCAGCTTAGCGACAAACCAAGAGACCCAGTACTTC	CASSLATNQETQYF
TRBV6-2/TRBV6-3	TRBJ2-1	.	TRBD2	TGTGCCAGCAGTTCTCCGCGACTAGCGGGCACGGATGAGCAGTTCTTC	CASSSPRLAGTDEQFF
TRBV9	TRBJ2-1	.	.	TGTGCCAGCAGCCCAAGGCCAGGGGCATACAATGAGCAGTTCTTC	CASSPRPGAYNEQFF
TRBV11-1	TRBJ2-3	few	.	TGTGCCAGCAGCTTTAAGTCGACGCAGTATTTT	CASSFKSTQYF
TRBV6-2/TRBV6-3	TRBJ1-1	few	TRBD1	TGTGCCAGCAGCAAACAGGGGGCGAATTTCCCGAGAATGTGGCTGTCAGCTTTCTTT	CASSKQGANFPRMWLSAFF
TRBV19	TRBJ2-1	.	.	TGTGCCAGTAGTATTGAACTAGCTCCGGCCTACAATGAGCAGTTCTTC	CASSIELAPAYNEQFF
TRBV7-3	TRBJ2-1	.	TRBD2	TGTGCCAGCAGCTTAGGACTAGGGAGCGGCTACAATGAGCAGTTCTTC	CASSLGLGSGYNEQFF
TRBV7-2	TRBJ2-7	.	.	TGTGCCAGCAAGCCCGACGGCCCCTACGAGCAGTACTTC	CASKPDGPYEQYF
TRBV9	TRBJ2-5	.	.	TGTGCCAGCAGCCAGGGACAATGGGGGGAGACCCAGTACTTC	CASSQGQWGETQYF
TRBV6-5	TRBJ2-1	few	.	TGTGCCAGCAGTTACTCTAAAGGGCTCAATGAGCAGTTCTTC	CASSYSKGLNEQFF
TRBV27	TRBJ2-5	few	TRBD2	TGTGCCAGCAGTCCGCGACTAGCGGGGTACCAAGAGACCCAGTACTTC	CASSPRLAGYQETQYF
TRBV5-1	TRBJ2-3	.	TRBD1	TGCGCCAGCAGACCCCAACCGGGACAGGGCACAGATACGCAGTATTTT	CASRPQPGQGTDTQYF